Shown below are 16 T cell receptor beta chains from a single sample sequenced in a study of blood T cell repertoires in COVID-19. The method was immunoSEQ multiplex PCR; TCRdb's version includes in-frame clones alone and lacks a portion of them. The table lists 150,000 to 200,000 clones, almost 90% of them singletons. Material: peripheral blood. The receptors were gathered from a man between 50 and 59 years old with acute or convalescent COVID-19.

This chain links TRBV7-9 with TRBJ1-2, with 11 nucleotides matching TRBD1. The CDR3 spans 15 residues. The J segment lost 3 bases and the V segment lost 7 bases, leaving 7 bases of the junction unmatched. Germline V gene data show CDR1 as SEHNR and CDR2 as FQNEAQ (reference sequence). This chain's CDR3 is CASTQGQGGDYGYTF. In DNA, the CDR3 is TGTGCCAGCACCCAGGGACAGGGGGGGGACTATGGCTACACCTTC.

The genes are TRBV7-2 and TRBJ2-1; D is unclear. This CDR3 comprises 13 residues. CDR1 and CDR2 (germline): SGHTA, FQGNSA. V was clipped by 4 bases and J by 11 bases, with 15 bases between them. Here the CDR3 DNA reads TGTGCCAGCAGCTATCCCCAGGAATTCAAGCAGTTCTTC. It codes for CASSYPQEFKQFF.

This clone was detected once. This chain links TRBV27 with TRBJ2-3; D may be TRBD2 (6 bases). Germline V lookup: CDR1 MNHEY, CDR2 SMNVEV (reference sequence). This CDR3 has 15 residues. Trimming pared 2 bases from V and 0 bases from J, leaving 9 bases between. The CDR3 DNA follows: TGTGCCAGCAGTTTAGGCGGGATTAGCACAGATACGCAGTATTTT. Translated: CASSLGGISTDTQYF.

This chain links TRBV7-2 with TRBJ2-7; a possible D gene is TRBD1 (6 bases). Trimming shortened V by 2 bases and J by 1 base, and 18 bases separated the two germline ends. This CDR3 is 17 amino acids long. Germline CDR1 and CDR2: SGHTA and FQGNSA. CDR3 region: CASSLYPLGQESYEQYV. The CDR3 bases are TGTGCCAGCAGCTTATATCCTTTGGGACAAGAGTCCTACGAGCAGTACGTC.

The gene calls are TRBV4-2 and TRBJ2-7, with 9 bases identical to TRBD1. From germline, CDR1 is LGHNA and CDR2 YNFKEQ. The length of the CDR3 is 15 residues. The junction had 4 bases not matched to a gene; V was cut back by 1 base and J by 3 bases. The CDR3 spells CASSQALGQGYEQYF. The CDR3 nucleotides are TGTGCCAGCAGCCAAGCCCTGGGACAGGGCTACGAGCAGTACTTC.

This clone was counted a single time. CDR3 in amino acids: CASRESGTDTQYF. In nucleotides, the CDR3 is TGTGCCAGCCGGGAGAGCGGCACAGATACGCAGTATTTT. This rearrangement joins TRBV28 to TRBJ2-3, with D perhaps TRBD2 (6 bases). Germline V gene sequence: CDR1 MDHEN, CDR2 SYDVKM. The CDR3 loop spans 13 amino acids. Trimming left V 8 bases short and J 1 base short, with 10 bases between. Drawing the rest from reference TRBV28 and TRBJ2-3, the complete variable domain is DVKVTQSSRYLVKRTGEKVFLECVQDMDHENMFWYRQDPGLGLRLIYFSYDVKMKEKGDIPEGYSVSREKKERFSLILESASTNQTSMYLCASRESGTDTQYFGPGTRLTVL.

The rearrangement links TRBV24-1 to TRBJ2-1; possible D gene TRBD1, 6 bases. The germline gives CDR1 KGHDR, CDR2 SFDVKD. The CDR3 is made up of 16 amino acids. V was trimmed by 5 bases and J by 0 bases, leaving 13 bases between them. The CDR3 reads CATSGGPGSSYNEQFF. DNA for the CDR3: TGTGCCACCAGTGGGGGGCCAGGAAGCTCCTACAATGAGCAGTTCTTC.

The chain couples TRBV9 to TRBJ1-5; no firm D call. The CDR3 spans 15 residues. Germline CDR1 reads SGDLS; CDR2 reads YYNGEE. V dropped 1 base and J dropped 1 base, with 9 bases sitting between them. The CDR3: CASSVSSGSNQPQHF. The CDR3 region has the DNA TGTGCCAGCAGCGTAAGCTCGGGGAGCAATCAGCCCCAGCATTTT.

The rearrangement uses TRBV5-1 and TRBJ1-1; maybe TRBD1 (5 bases). This CDR3 comprises 13 residues. Germline values: CDR1 SGHRS, CDR2 YFSETQ. The V and J ends lost 4 bases and 1 base respectively, with 8 bases between them. The CDR3 sequence is CASSVQGNTEAFF. DNA of the CDR3: TGCGCCAGCAGCGTTCAGGGGAACACTGAAGCTTTCTTT.

This clone was recorded a few times. The chain combines TRBV9 with TRBJ1-6, with 7 nucleotides matching TRBD1. J lost 13 bases, V lost 4 bases, and 20 bases had no gene match. Germline-derived CDR1 and CDR2 are SGDLS and YYNGEE. There are 17 residues in the CDR3. The chain's CDR3 is CASSSSTGRAGWVPLHF. The CDR3 DNA sequence: TGTGCCAGCAGCTCGTCGACAGGGCGAGCAGGGTGGGTCCCCCTCCACTTT.

The CDR3: CSVIGLAETNTGELFF. CDR3 DNA: TGCAGCGTTATTGGACTAGCGGAAACGAACACCGGGGAGCTGTTTTTT. The genes are TRBV29-1 and TRBJ2-2; 10 positions agree with TRBD2. Per germline, CDR1 SQVTM and CDR2 ANQGSEA. J was trimmed by 0 bases and V by 5 bases; bases with no gene match: 6. This CDR3 has 16 residues.

The J gene is TRBJ1-3, the V gene TRBV28, with a tentative D call TRBD1 (6 bases). The CDR3 covers 15 residues. CDR1 MDHEN and CDR2 SYDVKM come from the germline V gene. Trimming shortened V by 5 bases and J by 3 bases, and 14 bases separated the two germline ends. In DNA form, the CDR3 reads TGTGCCAGCAGTACTGCAGGGGCTCGTGGAAACACCATATATTTT. The encoded protein is CASSTAGARGNTIYF.

This clone was detected only a few times. The V and J genes are TRBV27 and TRBJ2-5; 10 bases fit TRBD1. CDR3 size: 13 residues. Germline V gives CDR1 MNHEY, CDR2 SMNVEV (reference sequence). V shed 4 bases, J shed 5 bases, and the junction held 1 base outside the gene matches. The CDR3 spells CASSSDRGETQYF. The CDR3 DNA follows: TGTGCCAGCAGTTCGGACAGGGGGGAGACCCAGTACTTC.

The rearrangement links TRBV27 to TRBJ2-2; D is unclear. Germline V lookup: CDR1 MNHEY, CDR2 SMNVEV (reference sequence). V dropped 3 bases and J dropped 6 bases, with 14 bases sitting between them. This CDR3 has 15 amino acids. This chain's CDR3 is CASSLGSLYAGELFF. The CDR3, as DNA: TGTGCCAGCAGTTTGGGCAGCCTATATGCCGGGGAGCTGTTTTTT.

The chain has TRBV27 and TRBJ2-3; a possible D gene is TRBD2 (6 bases). Germline lookup yields CDR1 MNHEY and CDR2 SMNVEV (reference sequence). This CDR3 spans 14 amino acids. Trimming took off 6 bases at V and 4 bases at J, with 14 bases between the two ends. CDR3: CASSPTRVADTQYF. CDR3 nucleotides: TGTGCCAGCAGCCCGACTAGGGTCGCAGATACGCAGTATTTT.

In this sample, this clone turned up once. In DNA form, the CDR3 reads TGTGCCAGCAGTTTAACTAATACGCAGTATTTT. Protein: CASSLTNTQYF. The J gene is TRBJ2-3, the V gene TRBV28; D is undetermined. The CDR3 length is 11 residues. The germline V gene has CDR1 MDHEN and CDR2 SYDVKM. Trimming shortened V by 2 bases and J by 7 bases, and 4 bases separated the two germline ends.